The entry below describes one T cell receptor (beta chain). As yet, its antigen is unknown. The sample belongs to a study of cytotoxic CD8 clonotypes in ibrutinib-treated CLL. Looking at the study overall: A mean of around 260,000 productive templates and approximately 100,000 productive rearrangements was obtained per sample. Findings and caveats of the study: Sustained-remission and progressing patients diverged in sampling times.

Target depth was 1 in 200,000 to 1 in 1 million T cells, about 10x per clonotype. Sequencing was performed with immunoSEQ multiplex PCR; in TCRdb, only in-frame clones are kept and a portion is missing. The data hold about 120,000 clones, with 55% to 75% observed a single time. Germline V CDR1 and CDR2: SGHNT, YENEEA. The CDR3 has 14 amino acids. V dropped 7 bases and J dropped 6 bases, with 18 bases sitting between them. Sequencing used PBMCs, obtained after 24 months of ibrutinib treatment. The chain joins TRBV11-3 to TRBJ1-1, with D possibly matching TRBD1 (6 bases). The sequence was collected from a human donor with chronic lymphocytic leukemia. The CDR3 coding sequence is TGTGCCAGCAACCCAGGGGAGAACCTTGCTGAAGCTTTCTTT. Amino acids: CASNPGENLAEAFF.